The present T cell receptor beta chain was sequenced within a study of identical twins. Findings of the study overall: Out-of-frame TCR alpha sharing observed in monozygotic twins exceeded model estimates.

A remark on this clonotype: The antigen is unknown.

No donor was unhealthy or non-Caucasian. Each cDNA held unique molecular identifiers, and template switching gave it a universal primer site. One entry per CDR3 protein results from TCRdb running MiXCR on the 5' RACE reads. The sample records around 530,000 distinct CDR3 sequences, around 15% being singletons. The data were also submitted as part of a second study, on yellow fever vaccine responses in identical twins. Per that paper: The authors reported partly convergent, partly personalized vaccine responses in identical twins.

The receptor was derived from a woman aged 18-29 years in good health. The sample consisted of CD4+ T cells sorted from blood.

DNA of the CDR3: TGCAGCGTTGAATTGTTACAGGGATATGGAAACACCATATATTTT. Residues: CSVELLQGYGNTIYF. The gene calls are TRBV29-1 and TRBJ1-3; maybe TRBD1 (6 bases). Germline V gives CDR1 SQVTM, CDR2 ANQGSEA. CDR3 size: 15 residues. The V end was cut by 2 bases, the J end by 3 bases, with 14 bases between.